The 31 T cell receptor beta chains below were found in one sample sequenced in a study of OX40 agonist ivuxolimab in advanced cancers. The repertoire was sequenced with immunoSEQ multiplex PCR; TCRdb's copy has only in-frame clones and lacks some. The table lists 58,000 or so clones, more than 80% of them singletons. This specimen was CD4+ or CD8+ T cells sorted from blood, taken in a trial of the OX40 agonist ivuxolimab. These receptor sequences come from an adult with an advanced solid tumor such as melanoma, head and neck, liver or kidney cancer.

The chain employs TRBV5-5 and TRBJ2-7; D may be TRBD1 (6 bases). V dropped 2 bases and J dropped 0 bases, with 15 bases sitting between them. The germline gives CDR1 SGHKS, CDR2 YYEKEE (reference sequence). This CDR3 spans 16 amino acids. The CDR3 coding sequence is TGTGCCAGCAGCTTAGAAAGGACAGCCGTCTCCTACGAGCAGTACTTC. This sequence encodes CASSLERTAVSYEQYF.

The chain uses TRBV10-1 and TRBJ1-5; D is ambiguous. There are 13 residues in the CDR3. With 9 bases removed from V and 2 bases from J, the gap between germline ends came to 11 bases. The germline gives CDR1 WNHNN, CDR2 SYGVQD (reference sequence). CDR3 sequence (DNA): TGCGCCAGGGAGCGACGGGGCAATCAGCCCCAGCATTTT. Amino acid sequence: CARERRGNQPQHF.

The V gene is TRBV18, the J gene TRBJ1-3; a possible D gene is TRBD1 (6 bases). The V gene's germline CDR1 is KGHSH and CDR2 LQKENI. The CDR3 is 15 amino acids. Trimming pared 3 bases from V and 2 bases from J, leaving 11 bases between. For the CDR3, the DNA is TGTGCCAGCTCACCTTCCACAGGGACTGGAAACACCATATATTTT. It yields the protein CASSPSTGTGNTIYF.

The chain recombines TRBV7-9 with TRBJ1-5; the D gene is possibly TRBD1 (5 bases). The length of the CDR3 is 14 residues. V dropped 5 bases and J dropped 7 bases, with 15 bases sitting between them. The germline V gene has CDR1 SEHNR and CDR2 FQNEAQ (reference sequence). The CDR3 is CASSHNMGEQPQHF. CDR3 coding DNA: TGTGCCAGCAGCCACAACATGGGGGAGCAGCCCCAGCATTTT.

This chain joins TRBV29-1 and TRBJ1-1, with 11 bases lining up with TRBD1. After removal of 1 base from V and 5 bases from J, the junction contained 6 bases not matched to a gene. In germline, CDR1 is SQVTM, CDR2 ANQGSEA. CDR3 size: 15 residues. CDR3 in amino acids: CSVEGTGGRRTEAFF. The CDR3 DNA reads as TGCAGCGTTGAAGGGACAGGGGGCAGGAGGACTGAAGCTTTCTTT.

This sequence joins TRBV30 and TRBJ2-7; 10 bases agree with TRBD1. The germline V gene encodes CDR1 GTSNPN and CDR2 SVGIG (reference sequence). The CDR3 covers 14 residues. J lost 5 bases, V lost 4 bases, and 8 bases had no gene match. The CDR3 sequence is CAWTIGQGENEQYF. The CDR3 DNA follows: TGTGCCTGGACCATTGGACAGGGGGAAAACGAGCAGTACTTC.

This rearrangement joins TRBV6-5 to TRBJ2-2; 7 nucleotides match TRBD1. This CDR3 is 15 amino acids long. Losses at the gene ends were 6 bases for V and 0 bases for J; bases not matched to a gene: 4. The germline gives CDR1 MNHEY, CDR2 SVGAGI. This CDR3 reads CASRRGQANTGELFF. The CDR3 DNA reads TGTGCCAGCAGGCGCGGACAGGCGAACACCGGGGAGCTGTTTTTT.

The chain joins TRBV6-5 to TRBJ1-1, with TRBD1 as a possible D gene (6 bases). Germline loops: CDR1 MNHEY, CDR2 SVGAGI. This CDR3 comprises 13 residues. The V and J ends lost 6 bases and 6 bases respectively, with 14 bases between them. CDR3 in DNA: TGTGCCAGCAGAACAGGGTTGGTGGCTGAAGCTTTCTTT. Protein product: CASRTGLVAEAFF.

This clone appeared a single time. CDR3 sequence (DNA): TGTGCCAGCAGCCGGACGCGCGCCGCCGATGAGCAGTTCTTC. It is translated as CASSRTRAADEQFF. This chain joins TRBV11-3 and TRBJ2-1; no firm D call. This CDR3 has 14 residues. CDR1 is SGHNT, CDR2 YENEEA, per germline. V shed 5 bases and J shed 8 bases, with 16 bases lying between them.

The rearrangement uses TRBV9 and TRBJ2-5; D is possibly TRBD2 (6 bases). V lost 3 bases to trimming and J lost 5 bases, with 11 bases between them. There are 13 residues in the CDR3. Looked up from germline, CDR1 is SGDLS and CDR2 is YYNGEE. CDR3 residues: CASSGLVGETQYF. Written as DNA, the CDR3 is TGTGCCAGCAGCGGACTAGTGGGGGAGACCCAGTACTTC.

In its sample, this clone was seen a few times. The CDR3 reads CASSRGEGSNTEAFF. CDR3 bases: TGTGCCAGCAGCCGGGGCGAGGGCTCGAACACTGAAGCTTTCTTT. The V and J genes are TRBV16 and TRBJ1-1; possibly TRBD1 for D (5 bases). Germline CDR1 is KGHSY and CDR2 is FQNENV. Trimming took off 4 bases at V and 1 base at J, with 13 bases between the two ends. The CDR3 is 15 amino acids.

The rearrangement joins TRBV6-1 to TRBJ1-3, with TRBD1 identical over 7 bases. With 5 bases clipped from V and 1 base from J, the junction kept 5 bases outside the gene matches. This CDR3 is built from 15 residues. Germline CDR1 is MNHNS and CDR2 is SASEGT. This CDR3 reads CASSSTGASGNTIYF. The CDR3 DNA reads as TGTGCCAGCAGTAGCACAGGGGCTTCTGGAAACACCATATATTTT.

The genes are TRBV6-6 and TRBJ1-2; 9 bases fit TRBD1. The CDR3 has 13 residues. The ends lost 2 bases at V and 6 bases at J; junction bases unmatched: 1. CDR1 and CDR2 (germline): MNHNY, SVGAGI (reference sequence). The CDR3 DNA follows: TGTGCCAGCAGTTACAGGACAGGGGATGGCTACACCTTC. This translates into CASSYRTGDGYTF.

DNA of the CDR3: TGTGCCAGCAGTCCCTCCCAAGGCGATGGCTACACCTTC. Translation: CASSPSQGDGYTF. The V call is TRBV6-1, the J call TRBJ1-2; no clear D gene. Germline CDR1 is MNHNS and CDR2 is SASEGT. The CDR3 has 13 residues. Between the trimmed V and J ends, which lost 5 bases and 6 bases, there was a span of 13 bases.

The chain employs TRBV18 and TRBJ1-5; D call uncertain. This CDR3 spans 15 amino acids. V lost 2 bases and J lost 4, with 12 bases in between. Germline V gene data show CDR1 as KGHSH and CDR2 as LQKENI. The DNA of the CDR3 is TGTGCCAGCTCACCATCGACGGGTCCAAATCAGCCCCAGCATTTT. It translates to CASSPSTGPNQPQHF.

V gene TRBV11-2 combines with J gene TRBJ2-2; 10 bases align to TRBD2. Trimming removed 6 bases from V and 5 bases from J; junction bases left unmatched: 3. CDR1 and CDR2 from the germline V gene are SGHAT and FQNNGV. This CDR3 is built from 14 residues. The CDR3 region is CASRPTSGTGELFF. The CDR3 DNA is TGTGCCAGCAGACCGACTAGCGGGACCGGGGAGCTGTTTTTT. The whole variable domain, filled in from reference TRBV11-2 and TRBJ2-2, reads EAGVAQSPRYKIIEKRQSVAFWCNPISGHATLYWYQQILGQGPKLLIQFQNNGVVDDSQLPKDRFSAERLKGVDSTLKIQPAKLEDSAVYLCASRPTSGTGELFFGEGSRLTVL.

The chain's CDR3 is CASSWRGRDTQYF. CDR3 coding DNA: TGTGCCAGCAGCTGGAGGGGAAGGGATACGCAGTATTTT. The chain joins TRBV7-2 to TRBJ2-3; possible D gene TRBD2, 6 bases. CDR1 and CDR2 (germline): SGHTA, FQGNSA. Between the trimmed V and J ends, which lost 4 bases and 6 bases, there was a span of 11 bases. The CDR3 has 13 residues. Supplemented by reference TRBV7-2 and TRBJ2-3, the full variable domain reads GAGVSQSPSNKVTEKGKDVELRCDPISGHTALYWYRQSLGQGLEFLIYFQGNSAPDKSGLPSDRFSAERTGGSVSTLTIQRTQQEDSAVYLCASSWRGRDTQYFGPGTRLTVL.

The chain combines TRBV7-2 with TRBJ2-3; D is perhaps TRBD1 or TRBD2 (5 bases each). Per the germline V gene, CDR1 is SGHTA and CDR2 is FQGNSA. This CDR3 comprises 15 residues. V lost 5 bases to trimming and J lost 6 bases, with 18 bases between them. Here the CDR3 DNA reads TGTGCCAGCAGCCCACACCGGGACGGTGCGGATACGCAGTATTTT. Protein: CASSPHRDGADTQYF. The variable domain in full, completed from reference TRBV7-2 and TRBJ2-3, reads GAGVSQSPSNKVTEKGKDVELRCDPISGHTALYWYRQSLGQGLEFLIYFQGNSAPDKSGLPSDRFSAERTGGSVSTLTIQRTQQEDSAVYLCASSPHRDGADTQYFGPGTRLTVL.

This chain links TRBV5-1 with TRBJ1-1; D unclear. Germline V gene lookup returns CDR1 SGHRS and CDR2 YFSETQ. The CDR3 loop spans 13 amino acids. Deletions cut 4 bases from V and 11 bases from J, with 18 bases between. Here the CDR3 reads CASSLDVGLRAFF. In DNA, the CDR3 is TGCGCCAGCAGCCTCGACGTTGGCCTTAGGGCTTTCTTT.

The chain links TRBV29-1 to TRBJ2-5; D remains unclear. Germline V CDR1 and CDR2: SQVTM, ANQGSEA. This CDR3 is 11 amino acids long. With 4 bases removed from V and 5 bases from J, the gap between germline ends came to 8 bases. Here the CDR3 reads CSVARSETQYF. In nucleotides, the CDR3 is TGCAGCGTTGCCAGGTCGGAGACCCAGTACTTC.

The V and J genes are TRBV6-5 and TRBJ2-7; the D gene is possibly TRBD2 (5 bases). CDR1 and CDR2 (germline): MNHEY, SVGAGI. The CDR3 spans 15 residues. Trimming removed 0 bases at V and 4 bases at J, with 13 bases between. The CDR3 sequence: CASSYSGGFMYEQYF. As DNA, the CDR3 is TGTGCCAGCAGTTACTCAGGCGGGTTTATGTACGAGCAGTACTTC.

The chain uses TRBV10-3 and TRBJ2-5; 11 positions match TRBD1. J lost 4 bases, V lost 6 bases, and 4 bases had no gene match. Looked up from germline, CDR1 is ENHRY and CDR2 is SYGVKD. CDR3 size: 14 residues. The CDR3 here is CAISPGTGGETQYF. The CDR3 bases are TGTGCCATCAGCCCCGGGACAGGGGGAGAGACCCAGTACTTC.

In nucleotides, the CDR3 is TGTGCCAGCAGTTTAGGCGGACAGGTAGAAGTAGAAAACACCATATATTTT. Translating gives CASSLGGQVEVENTIYF. V gene TRBV28 combines with J gene TRBJ1-3; TRBD1 aligns across 7 bases. This CDR3 is built from 17 residues. With 2 bases clipped from V and 6 bases from J, the junction kept 13 bases outside the gene matches. The germline gives CDR1 MDHEN, CDR2 SYDVKM.

The V and J genes are TRBV2 and TRBJ1-3; no firm D call. The germline V gene encodes CDR1 SNHLY and CDR2 FYNNEI. The CDR3 contains 14 residues. Between the trimmed V and J ends, which lost 1 base and 3 bases, there was a span of 7 bases. The CDR3 DNA sequence: TGTGCCAGCAGTGAAGTTACCGTTGGAAACACCATATATTTT. It yields the protein CASSEVTVGNTIYF.

Concerning this clone: This same CDR3 is encoded by further DNA sequences in the sample. The chain carries TRBV5-1 and TRBJ1-1; D gene ambiguous. V lost 0 bases and J 0 bases, leaving 6 bases between the germline ends. The CDR3 runs to 14 residues. Germline V lookup: CDR1 SGHRS, CDR2 YFSETQ. CDR3 DNA: TGCGCCAGCAGCTTGGGACCGGTGAACACTGAAGCTTTCTTT. Its protein is CASSLGPVNTEAFF. The variable domain in full, with the rest retrieved from reference TRBV5-1 and TRBJ1-1, is KAGVTQTPRYLIKTRGQQVTLSCSPISGHRSVSWYQQTPGQGLQFLFEYFSETQRNKGNFPGRFSGRQFSNSRSEMNVSTLELGDSALYLCASSLGPVNTEAFFGQGTRLTVV.

V gene TRBV9 combines with J gene TRBJ1-2, with 9 nucleotides matching TRBD1. V gave up 2 bases and J gave up 6 bases; unmatched junction bases: 2. CDR3 length equals 13 residues. The V gene's germline CDR1 is SGDLS and CDR2 YYNGEE. The CDR3 DNA is TGTGCCAGCAGCGTGGACAGGGGAGATGGCTACACCTTC. It specifies CASSVDRGDGYTF.

Only one count was recorded for this clone. The chain combines TRBV5-1 with TRBJ1-2; D uncertain. The CDR3 loop spans 12 amino acids. Trimming stripped 4 bases from V and 2 bases from J, with 6 bases between. Per the germline V gene, CDR1 is SGHRS and CDR2 is YFSETQ. CDR3 sequence: CASSPGNYGYTF. In DNA form, the CDR3 reads TGCGCCAGCAGCCCAGGAAACTATGGCTACACCTTC.

V is TRBV6-5 and J is TRBJ1-2; tentative D call: TRBD1 (5 bases). The CDR3 extends over 13 amino acids. V shed 6 bases and J shed 4 bases, with 12 bases lying between them. CDR1 is MNHEY, CDR2 SVGAGI, per germline. The CDR3 loop is CASRGTERYGYTF. CDR3 nucleotides: TGTGCCAGCAGGGGGACGGAGCGCTATGGCTACACCTTC.

This chain links TRBV19 with TRBJ1-2, with D possibly matching TRBD1 (5 bases). The germline V gene has CDR1 LNHDA and CDR2 SQIVND (reference sequence). This CDR3 is built from 14 residues. V was cut by 3 bases and J by 2 bases, with 10 bases left in between. CDR3 in amino acids: CASSIQSGNYGYTF. CDR3 in DNA: TGTGCCAGTAGTATTCAATCAGGGAACTATGGCTACACCTTC.

This clone has only one observation. V is TRBV7-2 and J is TRBJ1-6; 8 bases are a match to TRBD1. Germline CDR1 and CDR2: SGHTA and FQGNSA. CDR3 length: 15 residues. Germline trimming cut 5 bases from V and 4 bases from J; bases unmatched to any gene: 4. In DNA, the CDR3 is TGTGCCAGCAGCAGGGACAGGCCGTATAATTCACCCCTCCACTTT. Encoded protein: CASSRDRPYNSPLHF.

The chain combines TRBV5-1 with TRBJ2-7, with 8 bases identical to TRBD2. CDR3 size: 15 residues. Germline CDR1 is SGHRS and CDR2 is YFSETQ. The junction had 5 bases not matched to a gene; V was cut back by 0 bases and J by 3 bases. Here the CDR3 DNA reads TGCGCCAGCAGCTTGGCCCCGACTAGCGACTACGAGCAGTACTTC. Encoded protein: CASSLAPTSDYEQYF.